This T cell receptor beta chain was recorded in a study of PD-L1 blockade in urothelial cancer. The data were produced by immunoSEQ multiplex PCR, yet TCRdb's version contains in-frame clones alone and is incomplete. The sample lists over 75,000 clones; under 90% were seen once. V lost 0 bases and J lost 6, with 8 bases in between. The CDR3 is made up of 13 amino acids. CDR1 is MNHEY, CDR2 SVGAGI, per germline. Study-level results: Patients with below-median pretreatment blood clonality survived longer.

This clone was seen a single time. The antigen is undetermined. Specified time point: pretreatment peripheral blood. The rearrangement joins TRBV6-5 to TRBJ1-2; TRBD1 might be the D (6 bases). The TCR comes from a man in his 60s with urothelial cancer. Sequenced material: PBMCs, taken around atezolizumab (anti-PD-L1) treatment. In nucleotides, the CDR3 is TGTGCCAGCAGTTACTCACAGGGCAATGGCTACACCTTC. Protein: CASSYSQGNGYTF.